This T cell receptor beta chain was sequenced during a study of response to subunit inactivated influenza vaccine. The study, taken as a whole, reports: With each seasonal influenza vaccination, the authors suggested, few new T cells are recruited.

TCRdb reprocessed the RT-PCR reads via MiXCR and lists one record per CDR3 protein. The repertoire holds about 780,000 distinct CDR3 sequences, with about a fifth as singletons. This clonotype was observed a few times. Its antigen is unknown. Between the trimmed V and J ends, which lost 2 bases and 6 bases, there was a span of 14 bases. Germline CDR1 is MRHNA and CDR2 is SNTAGT. This CDR3 has 15 amino acids. The receptor's source is a man aged 50-59 years who received an inactivated influenza vaccine. The sequencing here drew on PBMCs from blood, taken roughly 5 days after vaccination. The chain links TRBV6-4 to TRBJ2-1; TRBD2 might be the D (6 bases). The CDR3 loop is CASSDLGLGSNEQFF. CDR3 DNA sequence: TGTGCCAGCAGTGACCTGGGACTGGGTTCCAATGAGCAGTTCTTC.